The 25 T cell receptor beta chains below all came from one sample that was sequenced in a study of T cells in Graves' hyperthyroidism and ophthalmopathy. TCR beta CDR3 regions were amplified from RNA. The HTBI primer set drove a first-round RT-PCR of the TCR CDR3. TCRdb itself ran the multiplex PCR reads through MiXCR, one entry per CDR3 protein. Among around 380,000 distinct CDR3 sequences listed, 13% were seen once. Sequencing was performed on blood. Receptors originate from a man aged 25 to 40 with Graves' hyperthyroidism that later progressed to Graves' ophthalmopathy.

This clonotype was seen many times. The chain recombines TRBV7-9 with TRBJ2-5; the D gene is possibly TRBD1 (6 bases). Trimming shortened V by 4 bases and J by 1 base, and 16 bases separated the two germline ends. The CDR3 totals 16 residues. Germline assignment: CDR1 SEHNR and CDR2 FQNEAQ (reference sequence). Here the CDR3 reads CASSSRAGDSQETQYF. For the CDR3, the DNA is TGTGCCAGCAGCTCCAGGGCAGGGGATTCCCAAGAGACCCAGTACTTC.

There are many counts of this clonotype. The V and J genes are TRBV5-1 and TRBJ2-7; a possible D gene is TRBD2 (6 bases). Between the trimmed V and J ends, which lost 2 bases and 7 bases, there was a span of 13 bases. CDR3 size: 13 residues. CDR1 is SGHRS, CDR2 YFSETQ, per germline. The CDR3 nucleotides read TGCGCCAGCAGCTTCTTCGCAGGGAGGGAGCAGTACTTC. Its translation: CASSFFAGREQYF.

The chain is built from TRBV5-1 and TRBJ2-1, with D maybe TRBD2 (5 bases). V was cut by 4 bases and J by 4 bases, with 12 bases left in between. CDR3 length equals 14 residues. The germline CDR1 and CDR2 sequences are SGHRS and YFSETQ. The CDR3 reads CASSPVGEYNEQFF. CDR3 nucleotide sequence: TGCGCCAGCAGCCCGGTGGGAGAATACAATGAGCAGTTCTTC.

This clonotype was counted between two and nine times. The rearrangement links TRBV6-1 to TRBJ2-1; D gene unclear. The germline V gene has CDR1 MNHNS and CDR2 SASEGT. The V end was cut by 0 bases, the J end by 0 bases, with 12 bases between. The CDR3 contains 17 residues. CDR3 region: CASSEAPGSPSYNEQFF. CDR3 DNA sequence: TGTGCCAGCAGTGAAGCCCCTGGAAGCCCCTCCTACAATGAGCAGTTCTTC.

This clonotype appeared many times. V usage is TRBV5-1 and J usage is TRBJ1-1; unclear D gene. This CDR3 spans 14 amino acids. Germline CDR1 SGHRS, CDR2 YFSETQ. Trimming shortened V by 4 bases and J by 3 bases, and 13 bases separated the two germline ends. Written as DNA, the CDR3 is TGCGCCAGCAGCCTTGGACCAGAGGACACTGAAGCTTTCTTT. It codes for CASSLGPEDTEAFF.

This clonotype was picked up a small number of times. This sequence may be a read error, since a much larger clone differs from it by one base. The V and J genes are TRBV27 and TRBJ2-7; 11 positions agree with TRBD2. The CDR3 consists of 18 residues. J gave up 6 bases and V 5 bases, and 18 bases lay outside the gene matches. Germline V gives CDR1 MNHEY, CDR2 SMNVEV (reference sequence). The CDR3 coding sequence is TGTGCCAGCAGTCCCGTACTAACTAGCGGGGGAACGACCTGCGAGCAGTACTTC. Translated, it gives CASSPVLTSGGTTCEQYF.

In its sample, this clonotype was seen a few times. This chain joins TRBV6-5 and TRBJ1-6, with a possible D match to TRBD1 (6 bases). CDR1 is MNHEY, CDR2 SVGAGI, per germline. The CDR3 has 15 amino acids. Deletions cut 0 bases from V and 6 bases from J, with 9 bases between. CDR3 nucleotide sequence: TGTGCCAGCAGTTACTCGGACAGTTCTAATTCACCCCTCCACTTT. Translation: CASSYSDSSNSPLHF.

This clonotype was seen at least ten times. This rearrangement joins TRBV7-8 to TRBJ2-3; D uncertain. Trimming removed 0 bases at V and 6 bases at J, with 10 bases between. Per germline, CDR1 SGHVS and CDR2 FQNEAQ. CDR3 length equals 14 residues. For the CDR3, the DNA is TGTGCCAGCAGCTTAGCTGCACGGGCGGATACGCAGTATTTT. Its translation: CASSLAARADTQYF.

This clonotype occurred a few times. CDR3: CASSLNGGNPTEQFF. Written as DNA, the CDR3 is TGCGCCAGCAGCTTGAACGGGGGCAACCCAACTGAGCAGTTCTTC. This chain connects TRBV5-1 to TRBJ2-1; D may be TRBD1 or TRBD2 (6 bases each). The CDR3 has 15 amino acids. V lost 1 base and J lost 9, with 17 bases in between. The V gene's germline CDR1 is SGHRS and CDR2 YFSETQ.

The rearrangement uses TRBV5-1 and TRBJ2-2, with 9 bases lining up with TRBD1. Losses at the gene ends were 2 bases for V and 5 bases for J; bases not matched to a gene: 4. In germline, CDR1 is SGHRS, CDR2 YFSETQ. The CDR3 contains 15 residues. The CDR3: CASSFGQGITGELFF. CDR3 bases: TGCGCCAGCAGCTTTGGACAGGGGATTACCGGGGAGCTGTTTTTT.

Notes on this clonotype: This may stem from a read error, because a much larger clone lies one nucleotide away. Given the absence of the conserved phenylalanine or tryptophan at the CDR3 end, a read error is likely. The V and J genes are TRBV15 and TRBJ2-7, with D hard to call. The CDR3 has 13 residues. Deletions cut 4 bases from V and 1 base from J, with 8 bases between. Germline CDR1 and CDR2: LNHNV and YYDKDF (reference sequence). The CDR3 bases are TGTGCCACCAGCACCACGCGGTCCTACGAGCAGTACCTC. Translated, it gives CATSTTRSYEQYL.

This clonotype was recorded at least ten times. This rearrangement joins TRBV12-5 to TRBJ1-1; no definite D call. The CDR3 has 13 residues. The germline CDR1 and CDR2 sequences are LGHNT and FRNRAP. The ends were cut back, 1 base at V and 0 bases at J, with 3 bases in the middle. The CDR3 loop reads CASGLAVNTEAFF. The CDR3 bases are TGTGCTAGTGGTTTGGCTGTGAACACTGAAGCTTTCTTT.

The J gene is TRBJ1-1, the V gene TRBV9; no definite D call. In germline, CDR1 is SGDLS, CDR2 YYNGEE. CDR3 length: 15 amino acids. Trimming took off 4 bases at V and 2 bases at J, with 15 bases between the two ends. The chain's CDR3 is CASSQLWAPNTEAFF. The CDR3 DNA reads TGTGCCAGCAGCCAGCTATGGGCCCCTAACACTGAAGCTTTCTTT.

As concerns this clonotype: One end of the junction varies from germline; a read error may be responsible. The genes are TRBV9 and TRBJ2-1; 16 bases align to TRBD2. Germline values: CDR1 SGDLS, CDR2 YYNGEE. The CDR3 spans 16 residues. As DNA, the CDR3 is TGTGTCAGCAGCGTGGATGGGACTAGCGGGGGGGGTGAGCAGTTCTTC. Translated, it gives CVSSVDGTSGGGEQFF. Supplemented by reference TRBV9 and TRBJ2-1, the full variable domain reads DSGVTQTPKHLITATGQRVTLRCSPRSGDLSVYWYQQSLDQGLQFLIQYYNGEERAKGNILERFSAQQFPDLHSELNLSSLELGDSALYFCVSSVDGTSGGGEQFFGPGTRLTVL.

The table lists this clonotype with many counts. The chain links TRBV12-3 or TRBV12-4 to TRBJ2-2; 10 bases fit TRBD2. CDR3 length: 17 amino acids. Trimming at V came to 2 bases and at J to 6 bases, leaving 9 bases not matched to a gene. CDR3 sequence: CASSLNSGGAWAGELFF. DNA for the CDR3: TGTGCCAGCAGTTTAAACAGCGGGGGGGCCTGGGCCGGGGAGCTGTTTTTT.

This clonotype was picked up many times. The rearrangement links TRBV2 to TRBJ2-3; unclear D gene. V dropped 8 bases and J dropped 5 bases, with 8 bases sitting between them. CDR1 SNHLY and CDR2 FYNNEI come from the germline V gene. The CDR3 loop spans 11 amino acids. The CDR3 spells CASLRIDTQYF. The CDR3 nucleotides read TGTGCCAGCCTACGGATAGATACGCAGTATTTT.

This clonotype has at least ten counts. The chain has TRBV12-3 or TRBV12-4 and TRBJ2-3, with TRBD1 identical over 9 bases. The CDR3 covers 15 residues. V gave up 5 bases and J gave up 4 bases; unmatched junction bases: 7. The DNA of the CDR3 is TGTGCCAGCAGTCCACCGGGACAGGGAGCAGATACGCAGTATTTT. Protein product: CASSPPGQGADTQYF.

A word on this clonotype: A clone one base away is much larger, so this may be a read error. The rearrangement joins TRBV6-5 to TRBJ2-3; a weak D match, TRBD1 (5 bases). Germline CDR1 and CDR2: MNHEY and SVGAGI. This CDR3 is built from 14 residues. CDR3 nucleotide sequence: TGTGTCAGCAGTTATGGGGCCAGCACAGATACGCAGTATTTT. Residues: CVSSYGASTDTQYF.

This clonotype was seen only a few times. The CDR3 sequence: CAISDPRVVAGELFF. The CDR3 bases are TGTGCCATCAGTGATCCCAGGGTGGTCGCCGGGGAGCTGTTTTTT. The chain links TRBV10-3 to TRBJ2-2; D possibly corresponds to TRBD1 (5 bases). CDR1 is ENHRY and CDR2 is SYGVKD in the germline V gene. V lost 3 bases and J 6 bases, leaving 14 bases between the germline ends. The CDR3 runs to 15 residues.

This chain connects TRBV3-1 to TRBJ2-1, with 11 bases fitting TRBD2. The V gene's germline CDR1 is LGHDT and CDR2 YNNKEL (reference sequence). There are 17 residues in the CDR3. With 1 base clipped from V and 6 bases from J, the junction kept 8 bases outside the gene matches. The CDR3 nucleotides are TGTGCCAGCAGCCAAGCGTATAGCGGGGGGGCTTTCAATGAGCAGTTCTTC. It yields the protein CASSQAYSGGAFNEQFF.

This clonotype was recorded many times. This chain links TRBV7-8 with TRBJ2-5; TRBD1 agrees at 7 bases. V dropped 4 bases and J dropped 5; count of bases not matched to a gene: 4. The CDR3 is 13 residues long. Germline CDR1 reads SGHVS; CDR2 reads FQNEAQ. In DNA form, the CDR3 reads TGTGCCAGCAGCTCTGACAGGGTTGAGACCCAGTACTTC. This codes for CASSSDRVETQYF.

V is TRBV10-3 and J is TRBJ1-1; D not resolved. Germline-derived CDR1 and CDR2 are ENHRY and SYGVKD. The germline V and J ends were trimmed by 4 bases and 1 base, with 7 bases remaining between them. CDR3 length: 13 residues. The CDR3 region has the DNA TGTGCCATCAGTGGTTCATCGAACACTGAAGCTTTCTTT. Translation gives CAISGSSNTEAFF.

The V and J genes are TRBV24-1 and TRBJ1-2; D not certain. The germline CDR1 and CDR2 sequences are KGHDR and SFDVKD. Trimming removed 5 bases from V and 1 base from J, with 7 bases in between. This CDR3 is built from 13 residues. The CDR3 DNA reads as TGTGCCACCAGTGGCAGTAGTAACTATGGCTACACCTTC. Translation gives CATSGSSNYGYTF.

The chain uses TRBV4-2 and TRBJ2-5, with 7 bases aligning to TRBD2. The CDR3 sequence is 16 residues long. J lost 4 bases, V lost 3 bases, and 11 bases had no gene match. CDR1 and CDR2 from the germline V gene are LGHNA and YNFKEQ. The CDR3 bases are TGTGCCAGCAGCCAGGAACTGGGAGGGTTTCGAGAGACCCAGTACTTC. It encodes CASSQELGGFRETQYF.

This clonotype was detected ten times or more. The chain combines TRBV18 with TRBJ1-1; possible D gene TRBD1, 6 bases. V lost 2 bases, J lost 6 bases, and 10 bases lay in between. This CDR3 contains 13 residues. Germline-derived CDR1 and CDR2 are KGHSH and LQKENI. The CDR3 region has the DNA TGTGCCAGCTCACCAATAAAGGGGGCTGAAGCTTTCTTT. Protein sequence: CASSPIKGAEAFF. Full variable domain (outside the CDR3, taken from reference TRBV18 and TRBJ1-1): NAGVMQNPRHLVRRRGQEARLRCSPMKGHSHVYWYRQLPEEGLKFMVYLQKENIIDESGMPKERFSAEFPKEGPSILRIQQVVRGDSAAYFCASSPIKGAEAFFGQGTRLTVV.